Listed here is a single T cell receptor (beta chain). This specimen comes from a study of blood T cell repertoires in COVID-19. Trimming shortened V by 8 bases and J by 3 bases, and 8 bases separated the two germline ends. CDR1 SGHVS and CDR2 FNYEAQ come from the germline V gene. The length of the CDR3 is 12 residues. Sequencing used immunoSEQ multiplex PCR; TCRdb keeps in-frame clones, though not all of them. Among roughly 300,000 clones, roughly 87% were seen once, and the ten largest hold 1%. Participants were placed into cohorts based on the clinical history they reported. The origin of this receptor is a woman aged 30 to 39 who had recovered from COVID-19. The chain employs TRBV7-6 and TRBJ1-3; D not certain. The sample taken for sequencing was PBMCs or T cells enriched from blood (not recorded which). This chain's CDR3 is CASGPRGNTIYF. DNA for the CDR3: TGTGCCAGCGGCCCTCGTGGAAACACCATATATTTT. The variable domain in full, completed from reference TRBV7-6 and TRBJ1-3, reads GAGVSQSPRYKVTKRGQDVALRCDPISGHVSLYWYRQALGQGPEFLTYFNYEAQQDKSGLPNDRFSAERPEGSISTLTIQRTEQRDSAMYRCASGPRGNTIYFGEGSWLTVV.